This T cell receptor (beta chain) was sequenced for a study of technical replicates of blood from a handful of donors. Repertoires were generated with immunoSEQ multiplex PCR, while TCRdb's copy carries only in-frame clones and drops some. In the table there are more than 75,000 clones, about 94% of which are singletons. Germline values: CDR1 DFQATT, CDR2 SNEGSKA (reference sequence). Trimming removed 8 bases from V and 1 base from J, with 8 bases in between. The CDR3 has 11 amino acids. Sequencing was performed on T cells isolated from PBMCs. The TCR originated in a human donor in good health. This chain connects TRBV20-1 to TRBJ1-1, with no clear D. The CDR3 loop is CSLSGNTEAFF. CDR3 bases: TGCAGTTTATCAGGGAACACTGAAGCTTTCTTT.